This T cell receptor (beta chain) was recorded in a study of blood T cell repertoires in COVID-19. Study at large: The United States, Italy and Spain supplied acute and convalescent COVID-19 samples. Sources were T cells, B-cell-depleted T cells, or PBMCs; the material itself was cDNA or gDNA.

The CDR3 length is 14 residues. Per the germline V gene, CDR1 is LGHNA and CDR2 is YSLEER. Trimming cost V 5 bases and J 0 bases, with 11 bases left between them. In the authors' workflow: Nucleated cell number was recorded as an estimate derived from reference gene primer amplification. Using immunoSEQ multiplex PCR, the repertoire was profiled, and TCRdb retains in-frame clones only, with some absent. The DNA was the basis for D and trimming; V, J and clone size are from that table. The sample holds approximately 240,000 clones, roughly 88% seen once. The J gene is TRBJ2-7, the V gene TRBV4-3; no definite D call. The sequence was obtained from a woman in her thirties or forties who had recovered from COVID-19. The sequencing sample was made of peripheral blood. The CDR3 DNA sequence: TGCGCCAGCAGCAAGACTTACGACTCCTACGAGCAGTACTTC. This encodes CASSKTYDSYEQYF.